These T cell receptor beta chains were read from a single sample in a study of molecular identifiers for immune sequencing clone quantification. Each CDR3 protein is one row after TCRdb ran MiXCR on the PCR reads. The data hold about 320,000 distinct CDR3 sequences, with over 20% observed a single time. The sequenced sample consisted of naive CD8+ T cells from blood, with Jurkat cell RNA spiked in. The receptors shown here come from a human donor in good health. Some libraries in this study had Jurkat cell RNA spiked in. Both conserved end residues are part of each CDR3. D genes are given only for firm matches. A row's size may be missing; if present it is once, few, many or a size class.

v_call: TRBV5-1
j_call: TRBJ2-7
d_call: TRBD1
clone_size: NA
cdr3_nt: TGCGCCGGCAGCATGGGGACAGGGAAATGGGAGCAGTACTTC
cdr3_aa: CAGSMGTGKWEQYF

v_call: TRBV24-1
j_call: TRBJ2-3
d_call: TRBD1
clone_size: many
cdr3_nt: TGTGCCACCAGTGATTTGGGGGGACAGGGACCACCACAGGATACGCAGTATTTT
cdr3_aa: CATSDLGGQGPPQDTQYF

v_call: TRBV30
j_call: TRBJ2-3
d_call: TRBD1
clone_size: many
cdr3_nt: TGTGCCTGGAGTGAGGGACAGGGAATTCACGATACGCAGTATTTT
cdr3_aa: CAWSEGQGIHDTQYF

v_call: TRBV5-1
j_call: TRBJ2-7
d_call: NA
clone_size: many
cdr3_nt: TGCGCCAGCAGCTTGGAGGGGTGGCACGAGCAGTACTTC
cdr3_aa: CASSLEGWHEQYF

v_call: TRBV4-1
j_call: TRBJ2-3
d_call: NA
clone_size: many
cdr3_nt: TGCGCCAGCAGCCATGCGGTTACTAGCACAGATACGCAGTATTTT
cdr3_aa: CASSHAVTSTDTQYF

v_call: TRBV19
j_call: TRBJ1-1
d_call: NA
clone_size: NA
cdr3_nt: TGTGCCACCAGGGTCGGGACTGAAGCTTTCTTT
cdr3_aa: CATRVGTEAFF

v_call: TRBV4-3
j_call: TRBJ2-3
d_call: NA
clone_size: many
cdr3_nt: TGCGCCAGCAGCCAAGTCTCCGTCGGAACTAGCACAGATACGCAGTATTTT
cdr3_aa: CASSQVSVGTSTDTQYF

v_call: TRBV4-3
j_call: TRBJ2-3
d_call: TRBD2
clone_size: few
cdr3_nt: TGCGCCAGCAGTTTGGCCCCGGGGGGGCCTCCCACAGATACGCAGTATTTT
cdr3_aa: CASSLAPGGPPTDTQYF

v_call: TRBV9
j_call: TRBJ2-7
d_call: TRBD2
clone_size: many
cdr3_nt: TGTGCCTCAGCCCCGGGACTATCCTACGAGCAGTACTTC
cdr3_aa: CASAPGLSYEQYF

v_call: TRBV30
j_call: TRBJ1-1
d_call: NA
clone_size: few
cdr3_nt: TGTGCCTGGCAAACCACAAGGAACACTGAAGCTTTCTTT
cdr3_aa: CAWQTTRNTEAFF

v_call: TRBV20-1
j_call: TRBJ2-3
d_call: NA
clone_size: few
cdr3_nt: TGCAGTGCTCACTCCAAGGTAGCTAGCACAGATACGCAGTATTTT
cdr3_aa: CSAHSKVASTDTQYF

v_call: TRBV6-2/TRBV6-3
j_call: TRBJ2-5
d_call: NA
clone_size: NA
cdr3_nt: TGTGCCAGCTGTTACGGTGAGACCCAGTACTTC
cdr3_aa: CASCYGETQYF

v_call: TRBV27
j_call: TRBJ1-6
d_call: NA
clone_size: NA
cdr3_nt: TGTGCCAGCAGTTTCATTCACCTAGACTCACCCCTCCACTTT
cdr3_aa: CASSFIHLDSPLHF

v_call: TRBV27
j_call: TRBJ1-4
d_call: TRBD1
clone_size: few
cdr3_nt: TGTGCCAGCAGTTTTTTAGGACAGGGAGGTGAAAAACTGTTTTTT
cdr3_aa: CASSFLGQGGEKLFF

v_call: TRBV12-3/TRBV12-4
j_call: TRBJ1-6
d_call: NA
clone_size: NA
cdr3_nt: TGTGCCAGCAGTCAGGCTAACTATAATTCACCCCTCCACTTT
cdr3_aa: CASSQANYNSPLHF

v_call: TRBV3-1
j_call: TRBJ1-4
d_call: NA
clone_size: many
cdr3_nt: TGTGCCAGCAGCCAGACCCTCGAAAATGAAAAACTGTTTTTT
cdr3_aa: CASSQTLENEKLFF